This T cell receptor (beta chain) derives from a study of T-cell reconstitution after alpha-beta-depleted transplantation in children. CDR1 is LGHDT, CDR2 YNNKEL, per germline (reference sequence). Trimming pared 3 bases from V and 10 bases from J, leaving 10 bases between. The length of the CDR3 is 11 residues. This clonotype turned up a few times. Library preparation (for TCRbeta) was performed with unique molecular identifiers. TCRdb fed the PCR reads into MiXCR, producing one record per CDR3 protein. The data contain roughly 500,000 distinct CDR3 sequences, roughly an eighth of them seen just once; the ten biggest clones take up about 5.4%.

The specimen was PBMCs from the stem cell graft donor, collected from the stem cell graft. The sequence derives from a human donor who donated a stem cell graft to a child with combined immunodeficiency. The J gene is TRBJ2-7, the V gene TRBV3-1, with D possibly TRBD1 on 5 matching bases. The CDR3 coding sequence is TGTGCCAGCAGCCATGGACACATCCAGTACTTC. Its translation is CASSHGHIQYF.